One sample yielded the 24 T cell receptor beta chains listed below, sequenced in a study of Ad26.COV2.S vaccination and SARS-CoV-2 variants. Assay: immunoSEQ multiplex PCR; the TCRdb copy retains only in-frame clones and omits some. The data show some 350,000 clones, approximately 85% seen once. The sample's treatment: around 19 received Ad26.COV2.S at low or high dose, single or two shots; about 5 received placebo; per-sample allocation not given. At day 63 after the first vaccine or placebo injection, samples were drawn. The sequenced sample was peripheral blood, obtained in a trial of Ad26.COV2.S vaccine versus placebo. These receptors were collected from a person between 18 and 65 years old who received the Ad26.COV2.S COVID-19 vaccine or a placebo.

This rearrangement joins TRBV21-1 to TRBJ2-2. TRBV21-1 is listed as a pseudogene. This CDR3 is 18 amino acids long. Here the CDR3 DNA reads TGTGCCAGCAGCAGGAGTGGTATTGGGATCTCGAACACCGGGGAGCTGTTTTTT. This sequence encodes CASSRSGIGISNTGELFF.

The chain employs TRBV18 and TRBJ1-2, with a possible D match to TRBD1 (6 bases). Trimming took off 4 bases at V and 4 bases at J, with 22 bases between the two ends. The CDR3 totals 17 residues. Germline CDR1 and CDR2: KGHSH and LQKENI. The DNA for the CDR3 is TGTGCCAGCTCACGGCCGGGGGCACCTCTCACCTCCTATGGCTACACCTTC. Translating it yields CASSRPGAPLTSYGYTF.

The genes are TRBV6-5 and TRBJ1-2, with D perhaps TRBD1 (6 bases). V lost 10 bases and J 4 bases, leaving 13 bases between the germline ends. CDR3 size: 12 residues. Germline V gives CDR1 MNHEY, CDR2 SVGAGI. For the CDR3, the DNA is TGTGCCATCCCAGGGGAACGCTATGGCTACACCTTC. Protein sequence: CAIPGERYGYTF.

The sample holds one count of this clone. This rearrangement joins TRBV25-1 to TRBJ2-7; TRBD1 matches 9 bases. V dropped 4 bases and J dropped 4; count of bases not matched to a gene: 11. This CDR3 is built from 16 residues. Germline CDR1 reads MGHDK; CDR2 reads SYGVNS. The CDR3 DNA reads as TGTGCCAGCAGTGGGTACAGGGGGCCAGACCGTTACGAGCAGTACTTC. This codes for CASSGYRGPDRYEQYF.

Details on this clone: The same CDR3 also results from other DNA sequences found in this sample. The V call is TRBV30, the J call TRBJ1-1; D call uncertain. Germline CDR1 GTSNPN, CDR2 SVGIG (reference sequence). V lost 0 bases and J 1 base, leaving 3 bases between the germline ends. The CDR3 consists of 12 residues. CDR3 DNA: TGTGCCTGGAGTGTAGGGAACACTGAAGCTTTCTTT. It specifies CAWSVGNTEAFF.

V and J are TRBV2 and TRBJ2-5; 9 bases fit TRBD2. With V trimmed by 6 bases and J by 5 bases, 10 bases remained unmatched. CDR3 size: 15 residues. Germline assignment: CDR1 SNHLY and CDR2 FYNNEI. CDR3 DNA sequence: TGTGCCAGCAGGACGGGGCTAGCGGGGTCCGAGACCCAGTACTTC. It specifies CASRTGLAGSETQYF.

This chain uses TRBV19 with TRBJ1-6; D might be TRBD1 (5 bases). The CDR3 runs 16 residues. Trimming cost V 6 bases and J 5 bases, with 17 bases left between them. CDR1 LNHDA and CDR2 SQIVND come from the germline V gene (reference sequence). Here the CDR3 reads CASRRDSLQHNSPLHF. In DNA form, the CDR3 reads TGTGCCAGTAGGCGGGACTCACTACAGCATAATTCACCCCTCCACTTT. The variable domain in full, with the rest retrieved from reference TRBV19 and TRBJ1-6, is DGGITQSPKYLFRKEGQNVTLSCEQNLNHDAMYWYRQDPGQGLRLIYYSQIVNDFQKGDIAEGYSVSREKKESFPLTVTSAQKNPTAFYLCASRRDSLQHNSPLHFGNGTRLTVT.

The chain is built from TRBV19 and TRBJ1-2, with D possibly TRBD1 on 6 matching bases. V lost 3 bases, J lost 4 bases, and 21 bases lay in between. CDR3 length: 17 amino acids. In germline, CDR1 is LNHDA, CDR2 SQIVND (reference sequence). The CDR3 loop is CASSILGGAVGSYGYTF. DNA for the CDR3: TGTGCCAGTAGTATCCTCGGGGGGGCCGTTGGGAGCTATGGCTACACCTTC.

This clone was recorded only once. The chain is built from TRBV9 and TRBJ2-5; 14 nucleotides match TRBD2. Trimming removed 0 bases from V and 7 bases from J; junction bases left unmatched: 17. Per germline, CDR1 SGDLS and CDR2 YYNGEE. The CDR3 has 20 amino acids. The CDR3 nucleotides read TGTGCCAGCAGCGTAGCTGGGACTAGCGGGGGTTACGGTTCGGGCGGGACCCAGTACTTC. It encodes CASSVAGTSGGYGSGGTQYF.

The V call is TRBV9, the J call TRBJ2-7; TRBD2 aligns across 11 bases. This CDR3 contains 14 residues. CDR1 is SGDLS, CDR2 YYNGEE, per germline. Trimming took 4 bases from V and 4 from J; bases not matched to a gene: 4. CDR3 sequence (DNA): TGTGCCAGCAGCCCCGGGACTAGCGGATACGAGCAGTACTTC. Protein sequence: CASSPGTSGYEQYF.

The V and J genes are TRBV5-1 and TRBJ2-7; the match to TRBD2 covers 8 bases. J lost 0 bases, V lost 4 bases, and 9 bases had no gene match. The CDR3 runs 16 residues. Per germline, CDR1 SGHRS and CDR2 YFSETQ. CDR3 DNA: TGCGCCAGCAGCCTAACCGGGACTAGTCCCTCCTACGAGCAGTACTTC. Its protein product is CASSLTGTSPSYEQYF.

The chain uses TRBV6-4 and TRBJ1-4; 9 nucleotides agree with TRBD1. Germline V gene data show CDR1 as MRHNA and CDR2 as SNTAGT. The J segment lost 6 bases and the V segment lost 6 bases, leaving 8 bases of the junction unmatched. The CDR3 runs to 15 residues. Here the CDR3 reads CASSQQGARDEKLFF. CDR3 DNA: TGTGCCAGCAGCCAACAGGGGGCGCGAGATGAAAAACTGTTTTTT.

This clone was observed a handful of times. The chain couples TRBV3-1 (or the pseudogene TRBV3-2) to TRBJ2-5; perhaps TRBD2 as D (6 bases). This CDR3 has 16 amino acids. Trimming removed 2 bases from V and 1 base from J, with 14 bases in between. Germline V CDR1 and CDR2: LGHDT, YNNKEL (reference sequence). The CDR3 bases are TGTGCCAGCAGCCAACGTGCCGGGAGCCTCCAAGAGACCCAGTACTTC. It is translated as CASSQRAGSLQETQYF.

The V and J genes are TRBV19 and TRBJ1-3; D is unclear. V was shortened by 3 bases and J by 0 bases, with 12 bases between the two germline ends. The length of the CDR3 is 16 residues. CDR1 is LNHDA, CDR2 SQIVND, per germline (reference sequence). CDR3 loop: CASSISGLNSGNTIYF. The CDR3 nucleotides are TGTGCCAGTAGTATTTCCGGTCTAAACTCTGGAAACACCATATATTTT.

CDR3 sequence (DNA): TGTGCCAGCAGCCCCTGGGGATGGTCGAGTACCGGGGAGCTGTTTTTT. Protein: CASSPWGWSSTGELFF. This chain joins TRBV5-5 and TRBJ2-2; D unresolved. The CDR3 is 16 residues long. Germline values: CDR1 SGHKS, CDR2 YYEKEE (reference sequence). V was pared by 4 bases and J by 5 bases, with 18 bases between. Complete variable domain (other parts from reference TRBV5-5 and TRBJ2-2): DAGVTQSPTHLIKTRGQQVTLRCSPISGHKSVSWYQQVLGQGPQFIFQYYEKEERGRGNFPDRFSARQFPNYSSELNVNALLLGDSALYLCASSPWGWSSTGELFFGEGSRLTVL.

The chain recombines TRBV27 with TRBJ2-7; TRBD2 matches 9 bases. Trimming took 3 bases from V and 3 from J; bases not matched to a gene: 0. CDR1 MNHEY and CDR2 SMNVEV come from the germline V gene (reference sequence). This CDR3 is 13 amino acids long. The CDR3 sequence: CASSFSGGYEQYF. The CDR3 coding sequence is TGTGCCAGCAGTTTTAGCGGGGGCTACGAGCAGTACTTC.

This clone has only one observation. The chain combines TRBV11-2 with TRBJ2-3, with D unclear. Germline assignment: CDR1 SGHAT and CDR2 FQNNGV. The CDR3 spans 13 residues. The ends were cut back, 3 bases at V and 4 bases at J, with 8 bases in the middle. The DNA of the CDR3 is TGTGCCAGCAGCTTTGAGATGGCAGATACGCAGTATTTT. Its protein product is CASSFEMADTQYF. Combining the CDR3 with reference TRBV11-2 and TRBJ2-3 gives the whole variable domain EAGVAQSPRYKIIEKRQSVAFWCNPISGHATLYWYQQILGQGPKLLIQFQNNGVVDDSQLPKDRFSAERLKGVDSTLKIQPAKLEDSAVYLCASSFEMADTQYFGPGTRLTVL.

The chain combines TRBV19 with TRBJ2-3; 10 bases align to TRBD2. After removal of 5 bases from V and 2 bases from J, the junction contained 13 bases not matched to a gene. CDR3 length equals 18 residues. CDR1 and CDR2 (germline): LNHDA, SQIVND (reference sequence). CDR3 in amino acids: CASSSQASGGPNTDTQYF. CDR3 nucleotide sequence: TGTGCCAGTAGTTCCCAGGCTAGCGGGGGCCCGAACACAGATACGCAGTATTTT. Full variable domain (missing parts from reference TRBV19 and TRBJ2-3): DGGITQSPKYLFRKEGQNVTLSCEQNLNHDAMYWYRQDPGQGLRLIYYSQIVNDFQKGDIAEGYSVSREKKESFPLTVTSAQKNPTAFYLCASSSQASGGPNTDTQYFGPGTRLTVL.

V usage is TRBV7-2 and J usage is TRBJ2-5; 7 nucleotides match TRBD1. This CDR3 has 14 residues. The V and J ends lost 5 bases and 7 bases, in that order; junction bases with no gene match: 10. CDR1 and CDR2 from the germline V gene are SGHTA and FQGNSA. The CDR3 DNA is TGTGCCAGCAGCCCCCGACAGGGCCTAGTGACCCAGTACTTC. Amino acid sequence: CASSPRQGLVTQYF.

This clone was recorded once. The chain couples TRBV9 to TRBJ1-3; no reliable D call. CDR3 length equals 15 residues. Germline values: CDR1 SGDLS, CDR2 YYNGEE. V lost 2 bases to trimming and J lost 0 bases, with 9 bases between them. The CDR3 sequence: CASSVRGDSGNTIYF. CDR3 DNA: TGTGCCAGCAGCGTTCGGGGTGACTCTGGAAACACCATATATTTT.

The J gene is TRBJ2-7, the V gene TRBV19; 8 positions match TRBD1. Trimming cost V 5 bases and J 2 bases; bases outside gene matches: 8. CDR3 length: 15 residues. Germline assignment: CDR1 LNHDA and CDR2 SQIVND (reference sequence). The CDR3, as DNA: TGTGCCAGTAGTCCCCCCAGGGGGCTTGCCTACGAGCAGTACTTC. It translates to CASSPPRGLAYEQYF.

CDR3 loop: CASSPEDLGDTQYF. The CDR3 DNA reads as TGTGCCAGCTCACCCGAGGATCTGGGAGATACGCAGTATTTT. The chain couples TRBV18 to TRBJ2-3, with D unresolved. V was cut by 3 bases and J by 5 bases, with 12 bases left in between. The CDR3 runs 14 residues. Germline-derived CDR1 and CDR2 are KGHSH and LQKENI.

V and J are TRBV5-4 and TRBJ2-3, with D possibly being TRBD1 (6 bases). From germline, CDR1 is SGHNT and CDR2 YYREEE (reference sequence). Trimming removed 2 bases at V and 3 bases at J, with 19 bases between. CDR3 length: 17 residues. CDR3 loop: CASSFSGTLKRTDTQYF. As DNA, the CDR3 is TGTGCCAGCAGCTTTTCCGGGACACTAAAACGAACAGATACGCAGTATTTT.

The V gene is TRBV24-1, the J gene TRBJ1-4; D unresolved. Trimming took 5 bases from V and 4 from J, leaving 7 bases between them. Germline-derived CDR1 and CDR2 are KGHDR and SFDVKD. The CDR3 runs to 13 residues. CDR3 sequence (DNA): TGTGCCACCAGTGGGATAGGTAATGAAAAACTGTTTTTT. Its protein is CATSGIGNEKLFF.